These T cell receptor beta chains were read from a single sample in a study of technical replicates of blood from a handful of donors. The repertoire was sequenced with immunoSEQ multiplex PCR; TCRdb's copy has only in-frame clones and lacks some. This table has tens of thousands of clones, about 95% appearing once. Input material: PBMCs. The receptors here all came from a human donor in good health. Some clones in this sample may be carry-over from other donors' samples. CDR3s include the opening cysteine and the closing phenylalanine or tryptophan. The D gene is left open where the match is weak. Not all rows give a size; the values are once, few, many and, for expanded clones, a class.

J gene: TRBJ1-6
clone size: NA
D gene: NA
V gene: TRBV4-2
CDR3 protein: CASSQDLGGSNSPLHF
CDR3 DNA: TGTGCCAGCAGCCAAGATTTGGGCGGGTCCAATTCACCCCTCCACTTT

J gene: TRBJ2-7
clone size: NA
D gene: NA
V gene: TRBV7-9
CDR3 protein: CASSSYGGFSSYEQYF
CDR3 DNA: TGTGCCAGCAGCTCTTACGGGGGATTTAGCTCCTACGAGCAGTACTTC

J gene: TRBJ1-2
clone size: NA
D gene: NA
V gene: TRBV18
CDR3 protein: CASSPVLPGEADYGYTF
CDR3 DNA: TGTGCCAGCTCACCAGTGCTGCCTGGAGAAGCTGACTATGGCTACACCTTC

J gene: TRBJ1-3
clone size: NA
D gene: TRBD1
V gene: TRBV10-3
CDR3 protein: CAISDSRDSPYSDGNTIYF
CDR3 DNA: TGTGCCATCAGTGACTCCAGGGACAGCCCGTATTCAGACGGAAACACCATATATTTT

J gene: TRBJ2-3
clone size: NA
D gene: TRBD2
V gene: TRBV27
CDR3 protein: CASSSGTSGSTDTQYF
CDR3 DNA: TGTGCCAGCAGTTCCGGGACTAGCGGAAGCACAGATACGCAGTATTTT

J gene: TRBJ2-3
clone size: NA
D gene: NA
V gene: TRBV5-4
CDR3 protein: CASSQLITDTQYF
CDR3 DNA: TGTGCCAGCAGTCAACTAATCACAGATACGCAGTATTTT

J gene: TRBJ1-1
clone size: NA
D gene: TRBD1
V gene: TRBV6-6
CDR3 protein: CASRSGGGTEAFF
CDR3 DNA: TGTGCCAGCAGGTCAGGGGGCGGCACTGAAGCTTTCTTT

J gene: TRBJ2-7
clone size: NA
D gene: TRBD1
V gene: TRBV4-3
CDR3 protein: CASSQGDRAPYEQYF
CDR3 DNA: TGCGCCAGCAGCCAAGGGGACAGGGCCCCCTACGAGCAGTACTTC

J gene: TRBJ2-7
clone size: NA
D gene: TRBD2
V gene: TRBV29-1
CDR3 protein: CSVEDEVAGGSAYEQYF
CDR3 DNA: TGCAGCGTTGAAGACGAAGTAGCGGGAGGTTCCGCCTACGAGCAGTACTTC

J gene: TRBJ2-3
clone size: NA
D gene: TRBD2
V gene: TRBV11-2
CDR3 protein: CASSSLPSLAGTSTDTQYF
CDR3 DNA: TGTGCCAGCAGCTCCCTGCCCAGCCTAGCGGGGACAAGCACAGATACGCAGTATTTT

J gene: TRBJ2-1
clone size: NA
D gene: TRBD1
V gene: TRBV5-1
CDR3 protein: CASSAAGGYNEQFF
CDR3 DNA: TGCGCCAGCAGTGCTGCAGGGGGTTACAATGAGCAGTTCTTC

J gene: TRBJ1-5
clone size: NA
D gene: TRBD1
V gene: TRBV2
CDR3 protein: CASRRTGPRNQPQHF
CDR3 DNA: TGTGCCAGCAGGCGGACAGGGCCCCGCAATCAGCCCCAGCATTTT

J gene: TRBJ2-3
clone size: NA
D gene: TRBD2
V gene: TRBV4-3
CDR3 protein: CASSQELAGGPTDTQYF
CDR3 DNA: TGCGCCAGCAGCCAAGAACTAGCGGGGGGGCCCACAGATACGCAGTATTTT

J gene: TRBJ1-2
clone size: NA
D gene: TRBD1
V gene: TRBV2
CDR3 protein: CASSDQTGGDGYTF
CDR3 DNA: TGTGCCAGCAGTGACCAGACAGGGGGCGATGGCTACACCTTC

J gene: TRBJ2-6
clone size: once
D gene: TRBD1
V gene: TRBV7-6
CDR3 protein: CASSLRQGAFGANVLTF
CDR3 DNA: TGTGCCAGCAGCTTACGACAGGGGGCATTTGGGGCCAACGTCCTGACTTTC

J gene: TRBJ1-5
clone size: once
D gene: NA
V gene: TRBV4-1
CDR3 protein: CASSQDGGRVGNQPQHF
CDR3 DNA: TGCGCCAGCAGCCAAGATGGGGGCAGGGTCGGCAATCAGCCCCAGCATTTT